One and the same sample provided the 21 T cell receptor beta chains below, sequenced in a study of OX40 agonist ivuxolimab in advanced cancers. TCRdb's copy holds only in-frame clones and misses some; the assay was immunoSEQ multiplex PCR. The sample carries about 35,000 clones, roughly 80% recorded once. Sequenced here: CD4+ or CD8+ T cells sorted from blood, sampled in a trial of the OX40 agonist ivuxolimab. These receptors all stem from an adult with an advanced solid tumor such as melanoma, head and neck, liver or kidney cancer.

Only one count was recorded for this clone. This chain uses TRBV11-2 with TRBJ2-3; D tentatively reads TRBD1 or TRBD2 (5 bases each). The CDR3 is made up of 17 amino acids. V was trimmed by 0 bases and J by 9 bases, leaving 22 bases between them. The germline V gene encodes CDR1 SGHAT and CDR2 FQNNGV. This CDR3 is CASSLERDPRVWKTQYF. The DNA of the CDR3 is TGTGCCAGCAGCTTAGAAAGGGACCCCAGGGTTTGGAAGACGCAGTATTTT.

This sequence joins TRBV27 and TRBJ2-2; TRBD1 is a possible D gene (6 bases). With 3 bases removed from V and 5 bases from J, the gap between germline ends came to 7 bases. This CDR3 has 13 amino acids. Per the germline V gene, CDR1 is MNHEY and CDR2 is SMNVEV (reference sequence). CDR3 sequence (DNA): TGTGCCAGCAGTTTCCAGGGGACCGGGGAGCTGTTTTTT. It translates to CASSFQGTGELFF.

The CDR3 reads CASSLFFGGIQETQYF. The DNA of the CDR3 is TGTGCCAGCAGCTTATTCTTCGGGGGGATCCAAGAGACCCAGTACTTC. The V and J genes are TRBV5-6 and TRBJ2-5; 7 bases are shared with TRBD2. The CDR3 is made up of 16 amino acids. Germline V gene data show CDR1 as SGHDT and CDR2 as YYEEEE. V shed 2 bases, J shed 1 base, and the junction held 8 bases outside the gene matches. Full variable domain (missing parts from reference TRBV5-6 and TRBJ2-5): DAGVTQSPTHLIKTRGQQVTLRCSPKSGHDTVSWYQQALGQGPQFIFQYYEEEERQRGNFPDRFSGHQFPNYSSELNVNALLLGDSALYLCASSLFFGGIQETQYFGPGTRLLVL.

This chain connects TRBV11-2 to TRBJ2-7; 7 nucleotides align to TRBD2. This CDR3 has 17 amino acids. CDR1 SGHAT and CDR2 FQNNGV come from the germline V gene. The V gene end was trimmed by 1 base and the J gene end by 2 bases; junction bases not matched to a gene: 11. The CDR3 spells CASSLAFGEGSAYEQYF. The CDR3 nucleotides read TGTGCCAGCAGCTTAGCATTTGGGGAGGGGAGCGCCTACGAGCAGTACTTC.

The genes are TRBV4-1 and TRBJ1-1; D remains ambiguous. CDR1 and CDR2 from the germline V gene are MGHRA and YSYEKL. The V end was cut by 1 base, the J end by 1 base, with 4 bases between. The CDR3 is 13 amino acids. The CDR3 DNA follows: TGCGCCAGCAGCCAAGCCCAGAACACTGAAGCTTTCTTT. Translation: CASSQAQNTEAFF.

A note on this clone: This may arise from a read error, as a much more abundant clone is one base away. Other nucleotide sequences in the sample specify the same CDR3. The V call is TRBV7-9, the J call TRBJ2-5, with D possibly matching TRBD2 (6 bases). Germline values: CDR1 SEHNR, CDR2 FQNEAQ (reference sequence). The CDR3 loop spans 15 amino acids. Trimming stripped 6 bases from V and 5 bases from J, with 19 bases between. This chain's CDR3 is CASRTTSGEPETQYF. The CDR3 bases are TGTGCCAGCAGAACGACTAGTGGGGAGCCGGAGACCCAGTACTTC.

The DNA of the CDR3 is TGCGCCAGCAGCCAAGTGGGGACACACTACGAGCAGTACTTC. It yields the protein CASSQVGTHYEQYF. The rearrangement joins TRBV4-1 to TRBJ2-7; a weak D match, TRBD1 (6 bases). This CDR3 has 14 amino acids. With 1 base removed from V and 3 bases from J, the gap between germline ends came to 10 bases. Per the germline V gene, CDR1 is MGHRA and CDR2 is YSYEKL.

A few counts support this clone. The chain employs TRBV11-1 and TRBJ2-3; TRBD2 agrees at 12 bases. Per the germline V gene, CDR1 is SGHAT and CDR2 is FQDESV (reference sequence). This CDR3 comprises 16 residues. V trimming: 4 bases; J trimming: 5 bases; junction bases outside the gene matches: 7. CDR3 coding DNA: TGTGCCAGCAGCTCCGGGACTAGCGGGTATAGAGATACGCAGTATTTT. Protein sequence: CASSSGTSGYRDTQYF.

The chain's CDR3 is CATSIYGTDTQYF. The CDR3 nucleotides read TGTGCCACCAGCATATACGGCACAGATACGCAGTATTTT. The rearrangement uses TRBV15 and TRBJ2-3, with D unclear. The V gene lost 4 bases and the J gene lost 1 base, with 6 bases spanning the gap. Germline loops: CDR1 LNHNV, CDR2 YYDKDF (reference sequence). The CDR3 totals 13 residues.

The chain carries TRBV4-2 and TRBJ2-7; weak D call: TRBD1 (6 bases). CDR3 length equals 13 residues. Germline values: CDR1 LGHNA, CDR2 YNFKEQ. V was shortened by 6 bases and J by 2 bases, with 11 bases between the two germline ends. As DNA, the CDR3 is TGTGCCAGCAGGGGGGACATCACCTACGAGCAGTACTTC. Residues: CASRGDITYEQYF.

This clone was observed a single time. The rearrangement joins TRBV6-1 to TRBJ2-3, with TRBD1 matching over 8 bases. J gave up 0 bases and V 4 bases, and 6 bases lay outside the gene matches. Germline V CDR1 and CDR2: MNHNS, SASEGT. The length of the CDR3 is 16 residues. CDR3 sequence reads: CASSGRGRISTDTQYF. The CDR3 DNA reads TGTGCCAGCAGTGGCAGGGGGCGTATTAGCACAGATACGCAGTATTTT.

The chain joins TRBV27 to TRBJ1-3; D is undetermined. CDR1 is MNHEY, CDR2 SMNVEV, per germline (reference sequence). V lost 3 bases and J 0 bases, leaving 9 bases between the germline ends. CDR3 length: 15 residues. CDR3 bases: TGTGCCAGCAGTTTGTACCCCAACTCTGGAAACACCATATATTTT. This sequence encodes CASSLYPNSGNTIYF.

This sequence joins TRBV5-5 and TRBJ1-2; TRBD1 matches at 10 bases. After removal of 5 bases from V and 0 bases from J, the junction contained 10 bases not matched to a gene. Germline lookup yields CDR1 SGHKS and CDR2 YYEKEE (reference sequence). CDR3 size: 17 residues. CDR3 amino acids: CASSQTGGAPANYGYTF. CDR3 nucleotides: TGTGCCAGCAGTCAGACAGGGGGCGCCCCAGCTAACTATGGCTACACCTTC.

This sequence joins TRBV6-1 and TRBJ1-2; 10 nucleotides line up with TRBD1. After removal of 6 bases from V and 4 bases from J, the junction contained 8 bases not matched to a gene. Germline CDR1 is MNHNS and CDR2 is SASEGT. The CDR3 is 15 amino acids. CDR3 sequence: CASREGQGPSYGYTF. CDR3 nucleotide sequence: TGTGCCAGCAGAGAGGGACAGGGGCCCTCCTATGGCTACACCTTC.

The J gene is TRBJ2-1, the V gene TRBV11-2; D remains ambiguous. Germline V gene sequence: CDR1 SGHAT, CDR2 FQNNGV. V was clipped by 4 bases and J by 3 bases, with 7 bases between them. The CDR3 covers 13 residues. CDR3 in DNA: TGTGCCAGCAGCTCGACCGTCTACAATGAGCAGTTCTTC. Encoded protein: CASSSTVYNEQFF. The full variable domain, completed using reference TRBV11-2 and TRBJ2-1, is EAGVAQSPRYKIIEKRQSVAFWCNPISGHATLYWYQQILGQGPKLLIQFQNNGVVDDSQLPKDRFSAERLKGVDSTLKIQPAKLEDSAVYLCASSSTVYNEQFFGPGTRLTVL.

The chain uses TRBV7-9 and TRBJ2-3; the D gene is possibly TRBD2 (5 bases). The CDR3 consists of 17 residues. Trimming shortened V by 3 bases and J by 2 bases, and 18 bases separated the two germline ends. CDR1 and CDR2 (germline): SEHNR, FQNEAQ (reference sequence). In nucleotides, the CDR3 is TGTGCCAGCAGCTTCCCTCTCCTAGCCGAGAACACAGATACGCAGTATTTT. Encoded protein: CASSFPLLAENTDTQYF.

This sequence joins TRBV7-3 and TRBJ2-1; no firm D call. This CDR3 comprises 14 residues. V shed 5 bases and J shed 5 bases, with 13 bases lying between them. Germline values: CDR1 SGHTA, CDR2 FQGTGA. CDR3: CASSPDTGHNEQFF. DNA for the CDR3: TGTGCCAGCAGCCCAGATACGGGCCACAATGAGCAGTTCTTC.

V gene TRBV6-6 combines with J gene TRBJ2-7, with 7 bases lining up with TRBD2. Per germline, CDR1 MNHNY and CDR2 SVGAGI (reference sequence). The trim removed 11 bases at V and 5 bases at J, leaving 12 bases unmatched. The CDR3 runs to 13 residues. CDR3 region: CAGRGEKAHEQYF. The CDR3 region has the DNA TGTGCCGGCCGGGGGGAAAAAGCACACGAGCAGTACTTC.

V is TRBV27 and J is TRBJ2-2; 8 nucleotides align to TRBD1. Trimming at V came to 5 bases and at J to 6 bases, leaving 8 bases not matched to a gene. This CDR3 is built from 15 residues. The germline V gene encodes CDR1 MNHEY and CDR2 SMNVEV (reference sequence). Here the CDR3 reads CASSRIGQGPGELFF. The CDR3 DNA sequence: TGTGCCAGCAGTCGAATCGGACAGGGCCCCGGGGAGCTGTTTTTT.

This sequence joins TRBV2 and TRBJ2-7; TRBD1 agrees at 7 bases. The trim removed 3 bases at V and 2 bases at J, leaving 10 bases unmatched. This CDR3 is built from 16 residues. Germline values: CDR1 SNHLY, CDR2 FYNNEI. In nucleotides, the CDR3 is TGTGCCAGCAGTGAGTCCTTGACAGGGTTGACCTACGAGCAGTACTTC. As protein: CASSESLTGLTYEQYF.

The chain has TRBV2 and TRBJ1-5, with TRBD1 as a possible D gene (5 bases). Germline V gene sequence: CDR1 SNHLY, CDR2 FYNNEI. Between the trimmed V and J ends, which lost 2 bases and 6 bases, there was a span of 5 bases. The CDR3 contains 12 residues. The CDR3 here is CASSEQGQPQHF. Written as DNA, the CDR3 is TGTGCCAGCAGTGAACAGGGTCAGCCCCAGCATTTT.